The entry below gives a single T cell receptor (beta chain) sequence along with its context. CDR1 is LGHNA, CDR2 YNFKEQ, per germline. The CDR3 has 16 residues. Trimming at V came to 2 bases and at J to 10 bases, leaving 10 bases not matched to a gene. This specimen comes from a study of blood T cell repertoires in COVID-19. Only in-frame clones appear in the TCRdb table, and some are missing; sequencing was by immunoSEQ multiplex PCR. The sample gives just over 150,000 clones, 70% to 90% of which show up once; 2% to 3% is in the top ten. The J gene is TRBJ2-1, the V gene TRBV4-2; 11 nucleotides agree with TRBD2. The sample comprised peripheral blood. The sequence was obtained from a woman aged 70 to 79 with acute or convalescent COVID-19. In DNA, the CDR3 is TGTGCCAGCAGCCAAATTAGCGGGGGGGCCTTTGGAGAGCAGTTCTTC. It yields the protein CASSQISGGAFGEQFF.